The clone carrying this TCR beta chain was found many times. Its matching antigen is unknown. There were TCR beta CDR3 regions amplified from RNA transcripts. The TCR CDR3 was amplified in a first-round RT-PCR using the HTBI primer set. In TCRdb, the multiplex PCR reads were re-called with MiXCR into one record per CDR3 protein. The sample lists 800,000 or so distinct CDR3 sequences, over 35% occurring once. The record originates from a study of T cells in Graves' hyperthyroidism and ophthalmopathy. Study background: At initial diagnosis, before any treatment had begun, peripheral blood was obtained.

Study conclusions and caveats: It was a median 6.5 months before onset that the model predicted ophthalmopathy.

Trimming took 1 base from V and 2 from J, leaving 6 bases between them. The CDR3 spans 12 residues. Per the germline V gene, CDR1 is DFQATT and CDR2 is SNEGSKA (reference sequence). The material sequenced was blood. V gene TRBV20-1 combines with J gene TRBJ2-7; D not resolved. The receptor was isolated from a man aged 18 to 30 with Graves' hyperthyroidism. CDR3 nucleotide sequence: TGCAGTGCTAGAGCGGGTACCTACGAGCAGTACTTC. Amino acids: CSARAGTYEQYF.